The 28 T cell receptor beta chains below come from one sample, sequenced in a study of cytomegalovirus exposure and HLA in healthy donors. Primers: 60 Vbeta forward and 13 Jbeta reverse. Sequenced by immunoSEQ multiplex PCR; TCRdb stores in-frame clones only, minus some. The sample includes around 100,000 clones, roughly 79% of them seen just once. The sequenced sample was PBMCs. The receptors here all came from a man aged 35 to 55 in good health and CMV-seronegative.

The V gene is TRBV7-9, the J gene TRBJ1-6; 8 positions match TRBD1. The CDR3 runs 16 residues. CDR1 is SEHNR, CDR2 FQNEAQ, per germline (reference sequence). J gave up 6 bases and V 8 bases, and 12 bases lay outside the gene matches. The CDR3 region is CASGPPSGGFNSPLHF. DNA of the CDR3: TGTGCCAGCGGACCGCCCTCAGGGGGCTTTAATTCACCCCTCCACTTT.

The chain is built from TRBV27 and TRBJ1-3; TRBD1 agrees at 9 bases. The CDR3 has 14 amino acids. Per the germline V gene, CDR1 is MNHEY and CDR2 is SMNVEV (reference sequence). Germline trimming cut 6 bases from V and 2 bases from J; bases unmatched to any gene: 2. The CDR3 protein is CASRTGGTGNTIYF. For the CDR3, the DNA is TGTGCCAGCAGAACAGGGGGCACTGGAAACACCATATATTTT.

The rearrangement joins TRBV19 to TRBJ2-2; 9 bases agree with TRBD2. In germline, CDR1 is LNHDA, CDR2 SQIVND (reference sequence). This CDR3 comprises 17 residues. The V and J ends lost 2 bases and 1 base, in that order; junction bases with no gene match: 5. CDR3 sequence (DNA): TGTGCCAGTAGTATACTGAGAGCGGGGGGGAACACCGGGGAGCTGTTTTTT. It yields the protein CASSILRAGGNTGELFF.

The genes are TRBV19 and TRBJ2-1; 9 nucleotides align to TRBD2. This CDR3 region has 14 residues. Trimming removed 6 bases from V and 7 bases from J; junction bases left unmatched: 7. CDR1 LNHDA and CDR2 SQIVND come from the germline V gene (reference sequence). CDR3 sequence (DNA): TGTGCCAGTAGGAAGCGGGGGGCCGGGAATGAGCAGTTCTTC. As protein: CASRKRGAGNEQFF. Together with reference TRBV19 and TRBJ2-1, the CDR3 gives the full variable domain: DGGITQSPKYLFRKEGQNVTLSCEQNLNHDAMYWYRQDPGQGLRLIYYSQIVNDFQKGDIAEGYSVSREKKESFPLTVTSAQKNPTAFYLCASRKRGAGNEQFFGPGTRLTVL.

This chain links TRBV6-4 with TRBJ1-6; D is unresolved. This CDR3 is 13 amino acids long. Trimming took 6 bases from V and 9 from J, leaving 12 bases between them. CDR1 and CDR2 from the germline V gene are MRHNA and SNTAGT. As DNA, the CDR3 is TGTGCCAGCAGCTACTCTGAGCGTTCACCCCTCCACTTT. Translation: CASSYSERSPLHF.

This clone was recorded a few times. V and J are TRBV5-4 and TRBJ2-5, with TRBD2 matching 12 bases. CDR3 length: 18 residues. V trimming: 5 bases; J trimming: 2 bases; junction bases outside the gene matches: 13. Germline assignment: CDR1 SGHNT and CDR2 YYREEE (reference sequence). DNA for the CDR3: TGTGCCAGCAGACCCCCTTCCACTAGCGGGGGGCAACAAGAGACCCAGTACTTC. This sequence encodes CASRPPSTSGGQQETQYF.

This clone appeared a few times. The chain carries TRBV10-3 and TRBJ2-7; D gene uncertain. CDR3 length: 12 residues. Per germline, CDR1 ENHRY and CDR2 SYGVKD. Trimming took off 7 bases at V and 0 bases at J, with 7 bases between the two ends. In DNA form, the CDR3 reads TGTGCCATCAAATCTTCCTCCTACGAGCAGTACTTC. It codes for CAIKSSSYEQYF.

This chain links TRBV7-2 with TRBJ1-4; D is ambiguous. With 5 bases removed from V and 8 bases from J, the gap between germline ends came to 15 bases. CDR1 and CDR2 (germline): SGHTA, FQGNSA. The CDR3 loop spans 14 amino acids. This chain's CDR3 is CASSTRAVGEKLFF. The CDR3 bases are TGTGCCAGCAGCACTAGGGCCGTGGGGGAAAAACTGTTTTTT.

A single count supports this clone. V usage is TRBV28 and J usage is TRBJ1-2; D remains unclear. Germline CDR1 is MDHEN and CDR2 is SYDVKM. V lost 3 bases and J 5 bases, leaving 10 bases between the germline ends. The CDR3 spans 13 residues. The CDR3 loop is CASSLEYVYGYTF. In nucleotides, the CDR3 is TGTGCCAGCAGTTTGGAGTACGTTTATGGCTACACCTTC.

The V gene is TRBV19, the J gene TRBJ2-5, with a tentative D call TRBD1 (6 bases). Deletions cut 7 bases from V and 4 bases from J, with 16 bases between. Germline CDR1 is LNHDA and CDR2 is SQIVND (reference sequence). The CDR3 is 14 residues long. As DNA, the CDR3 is TGTGCCAGTAAAGGGGTACAGGGCGGAGAGACCCAGTACTTC. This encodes CASKGVQGGETQYF.

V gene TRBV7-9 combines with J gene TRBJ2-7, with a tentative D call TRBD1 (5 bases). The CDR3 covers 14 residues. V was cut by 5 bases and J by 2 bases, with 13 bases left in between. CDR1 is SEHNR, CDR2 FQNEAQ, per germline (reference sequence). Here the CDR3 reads CASSPRTSPYEQYV. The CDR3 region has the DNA TGTGCCAGCAGCCCTCGGACATCGCCCTACGAGCAGTACGTC.

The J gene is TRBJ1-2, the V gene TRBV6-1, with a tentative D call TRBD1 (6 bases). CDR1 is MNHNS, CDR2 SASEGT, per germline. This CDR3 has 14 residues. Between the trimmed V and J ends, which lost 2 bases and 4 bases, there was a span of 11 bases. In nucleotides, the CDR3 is TGTGCCAGCAGTGAAACAGGGTCGACCTATGGCTACACCTTC. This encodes CASSETGSTYGYTF.

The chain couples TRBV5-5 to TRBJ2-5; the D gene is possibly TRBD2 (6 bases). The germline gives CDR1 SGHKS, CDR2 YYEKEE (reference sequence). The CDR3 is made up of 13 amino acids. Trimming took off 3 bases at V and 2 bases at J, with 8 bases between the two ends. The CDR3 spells CASSWGVQETQYF. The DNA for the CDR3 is TGTGCCAGCAGCTGGGGGGTTCAAGAGACCCAGTACTTC.

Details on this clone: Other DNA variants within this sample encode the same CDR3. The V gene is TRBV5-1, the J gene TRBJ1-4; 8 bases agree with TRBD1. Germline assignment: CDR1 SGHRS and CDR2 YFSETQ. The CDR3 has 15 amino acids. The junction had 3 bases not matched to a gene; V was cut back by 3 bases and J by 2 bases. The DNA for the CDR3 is TGCGCCAGCAGCTCCGGACAGGGCACTAATGAAAAACTGTTTTTT. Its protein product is CASSSGQGTNEKLFF.

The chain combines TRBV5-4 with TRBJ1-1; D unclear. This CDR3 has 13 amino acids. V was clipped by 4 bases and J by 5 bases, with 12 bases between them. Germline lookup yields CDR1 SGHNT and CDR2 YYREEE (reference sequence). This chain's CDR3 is CASSQSGETEAFF. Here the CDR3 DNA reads TGTGCCAGCAGCCAGAGCGGAGAGACTGAAGCTTTCTTT.

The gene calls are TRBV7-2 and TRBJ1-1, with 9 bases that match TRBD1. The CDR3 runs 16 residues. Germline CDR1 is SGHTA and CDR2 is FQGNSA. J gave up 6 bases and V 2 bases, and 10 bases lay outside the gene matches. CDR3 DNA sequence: TGTGCCAGCAGCTTACGAGGGACAGGGATAATCGCTGAAGCTTTCTTT. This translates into CASSLRGTGIIAEAFF.

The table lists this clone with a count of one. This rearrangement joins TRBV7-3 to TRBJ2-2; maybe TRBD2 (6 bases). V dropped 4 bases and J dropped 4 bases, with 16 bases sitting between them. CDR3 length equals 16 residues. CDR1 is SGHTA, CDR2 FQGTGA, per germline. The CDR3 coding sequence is TGTGCCAGCAGCTCTGGGGGAACTAGCCCCACCGGGGAGCTGTTTTTT. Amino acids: CASSSGGTSPTGELFF.

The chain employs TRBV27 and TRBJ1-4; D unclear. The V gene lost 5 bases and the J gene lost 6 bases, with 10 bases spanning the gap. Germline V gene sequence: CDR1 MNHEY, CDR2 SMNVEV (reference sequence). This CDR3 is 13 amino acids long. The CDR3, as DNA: TGTGCCAGCAGTAGGAGGAGCTATGAAAAACTGTTTTTT. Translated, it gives CASSRRSYEKLFF.

CDR3 amino acids: CATKPPGRTEAFF. CDR3 nucleotide sequence: TGTGCCACAAAACCCCCCGGGAGGACTGAAGCTTTCTTT. The rearrangement uses TRBV19 and TRBJ1-1; no definite D call. Germline CDR1 LNHDA, CDR2 SQIVND (reference sequence). V shed 10 bases and J shed 5 bases, with 17 bases lying between them. The CDR3 extends over 13 amino acids.

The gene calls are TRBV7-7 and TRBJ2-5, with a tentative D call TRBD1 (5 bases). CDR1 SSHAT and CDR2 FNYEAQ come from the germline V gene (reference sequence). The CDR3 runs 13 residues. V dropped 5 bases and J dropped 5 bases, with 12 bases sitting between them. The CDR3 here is CASSPDRRETQYF. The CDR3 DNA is TGTGCCAGCAGCCCCGACAGACGGGAGACCCAGTACTTC.

The CDR3 loop reads CASSSFWDSGGNNEQFF. As DNA, the CDR3 is TGTGCCAGCAGTTCCTTCTGGGATAGCGGGGGTAATAATGAGCAGTTCTTC. The V call is TRBV27, the J call TRBJ2-1; 9 bases fit TRBD2. Germline V CDR1 and CDR2: MNHEY, SMNVEV (reference sequence). CDR3 length: 17 residues. With 4 bases clipped from V and 7 bases from J, the junction kept 14 bases outside the gene matches.

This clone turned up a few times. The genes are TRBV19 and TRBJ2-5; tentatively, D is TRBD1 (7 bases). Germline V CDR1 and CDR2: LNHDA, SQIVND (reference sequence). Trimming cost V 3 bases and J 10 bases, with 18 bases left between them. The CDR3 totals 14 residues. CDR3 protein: CASSISGQEGSQYF. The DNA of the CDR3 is TGTGCCAGTAGTATTTCCGGACAGGAGGGGAGCCAGTACTTC.

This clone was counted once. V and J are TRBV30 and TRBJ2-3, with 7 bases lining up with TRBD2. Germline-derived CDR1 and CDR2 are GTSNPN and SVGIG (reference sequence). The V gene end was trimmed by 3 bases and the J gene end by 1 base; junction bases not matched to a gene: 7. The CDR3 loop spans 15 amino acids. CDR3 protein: CAWSRGGGGTDTQYF. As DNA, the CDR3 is TGTGCCTGGAGCCGCGGGGGAGGTGGCACAGATACGCAGTATTTT.

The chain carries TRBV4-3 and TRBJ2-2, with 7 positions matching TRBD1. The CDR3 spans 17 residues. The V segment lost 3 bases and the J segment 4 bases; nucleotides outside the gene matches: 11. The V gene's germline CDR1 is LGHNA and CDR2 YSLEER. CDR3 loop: CASSHNDRVTLTGELFF. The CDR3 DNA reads TGCGCCAGCAGCCATAACGACAGGGTGACACTCACCGGGGAGCTGTTTTTT.

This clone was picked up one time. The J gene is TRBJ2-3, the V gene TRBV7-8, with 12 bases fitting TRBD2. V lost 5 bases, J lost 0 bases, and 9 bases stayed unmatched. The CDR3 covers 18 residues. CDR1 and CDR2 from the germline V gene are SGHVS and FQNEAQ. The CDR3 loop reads CASSPRTSGDLSTDTQYF. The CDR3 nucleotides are TGTGCCAGCAGCCCGCGGACTAGCGGGGACCTTAGCACAGATACGCAGTATTTT. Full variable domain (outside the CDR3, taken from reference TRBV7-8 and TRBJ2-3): GAGVSQSPRYKVAKRGQDVALRCDPISGHVSLFWYQQALGQGPEFLTYFQNEAQLDKSGLPSDRFFAERPEGSVSTLKIQRTQQEDSAVYLCASSPRTSGDLSTDTQYFGPGTRLTVL.

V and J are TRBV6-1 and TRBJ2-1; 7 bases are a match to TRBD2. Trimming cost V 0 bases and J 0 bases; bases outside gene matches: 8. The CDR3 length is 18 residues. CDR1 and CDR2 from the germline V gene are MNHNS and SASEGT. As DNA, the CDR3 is TGTGCCAGCAGTGAAGCCCGGGAGGCGAAGAGCTCCTACAATGAGCAGTTCTTC. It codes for CASSEAREAKSSYNEQFF.

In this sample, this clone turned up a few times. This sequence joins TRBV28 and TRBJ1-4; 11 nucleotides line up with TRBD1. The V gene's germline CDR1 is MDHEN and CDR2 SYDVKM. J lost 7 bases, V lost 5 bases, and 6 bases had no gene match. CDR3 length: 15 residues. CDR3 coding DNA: TGTGCCAGCAGTCCCCCGGGACAGGGGGGTGAAAAACTGTTTTTT. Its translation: CASSPPGQGGEKLFF. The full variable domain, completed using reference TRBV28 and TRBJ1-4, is DVKVTQSSRYLVKRTGEKVFLECVQDMDHENMFWYRQDPGLGLRLIYFSYDVKMKEKGDIPEGYSVSREKKERFSLILESASTNQTSMYLCASSPPGQGGEKLFFGSGTQLSVL.

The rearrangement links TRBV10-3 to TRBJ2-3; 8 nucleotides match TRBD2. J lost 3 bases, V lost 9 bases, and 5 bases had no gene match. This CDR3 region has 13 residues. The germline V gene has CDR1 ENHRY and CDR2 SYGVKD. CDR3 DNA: TGTGCCATAAGCGGGGGCGCGACAGATACGCAGTATTTT. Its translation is CAISGGATDTQYF.